The rows below give T cell receptor beta chains drawn from one sample of a study of cytomegalovirus exposure and HLA in healthy donors. Only in-frame clones appear in the TCRdb table, and some are missing; sequencing was by immunoSEQ multiplex PCR. The sample shows a few hundred thousand clones, 85% to 90% of them seen only once. The sequenced sample consisted of PBMCs. These receptor sequences come from a young woman in good health and CMV-seronegative. The CDR3 runs from the conserved cysteine through the conserved F or W. Each record gives: D gene, J gene, clone size, V gene, CDR3 length, CDR3 protein, CDR3 DNA. The D gene is left open where the match is weak. Size values are once, few and many counts, or a class for expanded clones, and some rows have none.

D: NA
J: TRBJ1-1
size: NA
V: TRBV28
length: 14
CDR3: CASSFYSLNTEAFF
DNA: TGTGCCAGCAGTTTTTACAGTTTGAACACTGAAGCTTTCTTT

D: TRBD1
J: TRBJ2-1
size: NA
V: TRBV2
length: 15
CDR3: CASSERYRGHNEQFF
DNA: TGTGCCAGCAGTGAGAGGTACAGGGGCCACAATGAGCAGTTCTTC

D: TRBD1
J: TRBJ2-2
size: NA
V: TRBV10-1
length: 15
CDR3: CASSEGTGFIGELFF
DNA: TGCGCCAGCAGTGAGGGGACAGGGTTCATCGGGGAGCTGTTTTTT

D: NA
J: TRBJ2-3
size: NA
V: TRBV5-6
length: 16
CDR3: CASSTGDLGYTDTQYF
DNA: TGTGCCAGCAGCACTGGAGACCTTGGGTACACAGATACGCAGTATTTT

D: NA
J: TRBJ1-3
size: NA
V: TRBV10-3
length: 14
CDR3: CAMKAGPSGNTIYF
DNA: TGTGCCATGAAGGCGGGGCCCAGCGGAAACACCATATATTTT

D: TRBD1
J: TRBJ1-6
size: NA
V: TRBV6-5
length: 15
CDR3: CASTASGGGNSPLHF
DNA: TGTGCCAGCACCGCATCAGGGGGTGGAAATTCACCCCTCCACTTT

D: TRBD1
J: TRBJ1-2
size: NA
V: TRBV5-4
length: 15
CDR3: CASSLVAGQGGTYTF
DNA: TGTGCCAGCAGCTTGGTCGCGGGACAGGGAGGGACCTACACCTTC

D: TRBD1
J: TRBJ1-2
size: NA
V: TRBV27
length: 14
CDR3: CASSKTGAAGGYTF
DNA: TGTGCCAGCTCCAAGACAGGGGCTGCTGGGGGCTACACCTTC

D: TRBD1
J: TRBJ1-2
size: NA
V: TRBV6-4
length: 15
CDR3: CASSPGQGLQYGYTF
DNA: TGTGCCAGCAGTCCGGGACAGGGACTTCAATATGGCTACACCTTC

D: TRBD2
J: TRBJ2-3
size: NA
V: TRBV30
length: 15
CDR3: CAWSSGGASTDTQYF
DNA: TGTGCCTGGAGTAGCGGGGGGGCTAGCACAGATACGCAGTATTTT

D: NA
J: TRBJ2-5
size: NA
V: TRBV5-1
length: 13
CDR3: CASSPSVGETQYF
DNA: TGCGCCAGCAGCCCTAGCGTCGGAGAGACCCAGTACTTC

D: NA
J: TRBJ1-1
size: NA
V: TRBV25-1
length: 13
CDR3: CASSTTGNTEAFF
DNA: TGTGCCAGCAGTACAACAGGGAACACTGAAGCTTTCTTT

D: TRBD2
J: TRBJ2-7
size: NA
V: TRBV5-1
length: 18
CDR3: CASSLRLAGGQGREEQYF
DNA: TGCGCCAGCAGCTTAAGACTAGCGGGGGGGCAAGGTCGGGAAGAGCAGTACTTC

D: TRBD1
J: TRBJ2-1
size: NA
V: TRBV6-4
length: 17
CDR3: CASSDLARTGGYNEQFF
DNA: TGTGCCAGCAGTGACTTGGCCCGGACAGGGGGATACAATGAGCAGTTCTTC

D: TRBD1
J: TRBJ1-2
size: few
V: TRBV19
length: 13
CDR3: CASATGTGFGYTF
DNA: TGTGCCAGTGCGACCGGGACAGGGTTTGGCTACACCTTC

D: TRBD1
J: TRBJ1-2
size: NA
V: TRBV7-6
length: 13
CDR3: CASSPGGHYGYTF
DNA: TGTGCCAGCAGCCCAGGGGGGCACTATGGCTACACCTTC

D: TRBD1
J: TRBJ1-6
size: once
V: TRBV5-1
length: 15
CDR3: CASSLGTGDNSPLHF
DNA: TGCGCCAGCAGCCTAGGGACAGGGGACAATTCACCCCTCCACTTT

D: NA
J: TRBJ2-3
size: NA
V: TRBV7-8
length: 16
CDR3: CASSLGGTLTVYTQYF
DNA: TGTGCCAGCAGCTTAGGGGGCACCCTTACAGTGTATACGCAGTATTTT

D: TRBD2
J: TRBJ2-5
size: NA
V: TRBV5-6
length: 15
CDR3: CASSLDPLAGVAQYF
DNA: TGTGCCAGCAGCTTGGACCCACTAGCGGGGGTAGCCCAGTACTTC

D: NA
J: TRBJ1-2
size: NA
V: TRBV5-5
length: 16
CDR3: CASTISGPGGYYGYTF
DNA: TGTGCCAGCACGATTTCCGGCCCGGGGGGGTACTATGGCTACACCTTC

D: NA
J: TRBJ1-2
size: NA
V: TRBV4-1
length: 14
CDR3: CASSPGRVDYGYTF
DNA: TGCGCCAGCAGCCCCGGCAGGGTTGACTATGGCTACACCTTC

D: NA
J: TRBJ2-2
size: NA
V: TRBV5-1
length: 12
CDR3: CASSFSTGELFF
DNA: TGCGCCAGCAGCTTCTCCACCGGGGAGCTGTTTTTT

D: TRBD2
J: TRBJ2-3
size: NA
V: TRBV7-6
length: 14
CDR3: CASSMSGGTDTQYF
DNA: TGTGCCAGCAGCATGAGCGGGGGAACAGATACGCAGTATTTT

D: NA
J: TRBJ2-1
size: NA
V: TRBV6-1
length: 15
CDR3: CASSQRGGVYNEQFF
DNA: TGTGCCAGCAGTCAGAGGGGGGGCGTTTACAATGAGCAGTTCTTC

D: NA
J: TRBJ1-3
size: NA
V: TRBV6-5
length: 16
CDR3: CASSSPGRGAGNTIYF
DNA: TGTGCCAGCAGTTCCCCGGGGCGCGGGGCTGGAAACACCATATATTTT

D: NA
J: TRBJ2-4
size: once
V: TRBV29-1
length: 15
CDR3: CSVEDGGTGKNIQYF
DNA: TGCAGCGTTGAAGATGGGGGGACGGGCAAAAACATTCAGTACTTC

D: NA
J: TRBJ2-2
size: NA
V: TRBV2
length: 15
CDR3: CASSRDTSGTGELFF
DNA: TGTGCCAGCAGCCGGGACACCTCGGGGACCGGGGAGCTGTTTTTT

D: TRBD1
J: TRBJ2-7
size: few
V: TRBV18
length: 15
CDR3: CASSPSLDRSYEQYF
DNA: TGTGCCAGCTCACCGTCTTTGGACAGGTCCTACGAGCAGTACTTC

D: TRBD2
J: TRBJ2-7
size: once
V: TRBV6-1
length: 12
CDR3: CASSPGLDTPEF
DNA: TGTGCCAGCAGTCCGGGACTAGATACTCCTGAATTC

D: NA
J: TRBJ1-5
size: NA
V: TRBV27
length: 17
CDR3: CASSLWGGRDSNQPQHF
DNA: TGTGCCAGCAGTTTATGGGGGGGGAGGGATAGCAATCAGCCCCAGCATTTT

D: TRBD1
J: TRBJ1-5
size: NA
V: TRBV27
length: 15
CDR3: CASSWTGGGNQPQHF
DNA: TGTGCCAGCAGCTGGACAGGGGGTGGCAATCAGCCCCAGCATTTT

D: NA
J: TRBJ1-3
size: NA
V: TRBV7-3
length: 18
CDR3: CASSSRAGHPNSGNTIYF
DNA: TGTGCCAGCAGTTCACGGGCCGGACACCCCAACTCTGGAAACACCATATATTTT

D: NA
J: TRBJ1-2
size: NA
V: TRBV7-2
length: 15
CDR3: CASSSSRGFGYGYTF
DNA: TGTGCCAGCAGCTCATCCAGGGGATTTGGCTATGGCTACACCTTC

D: NA
J: TRBJ2-3
size: once
V: TRBV2
length: 15
CDR3: CASSQGLGGTDTQYF
DNA: TGTGCCAGCTCCCAAGGGTTAGGGGGCACAGATACGCAGTATTTT

D: TRBD1
J: TRBJ1-2
size: NA
V: TRBV18
length: 15
CDR3: CASSPPGQSHYGYTF
DNA: TGTGCCAGCTCACCTCCGGGACAGTCCCACTATGGCTACACCTTC

D: TRBD1
J: TRBJ1-4
size: NA
V: TRBV11-2
length: 15
CDR3: CASSTSQGAREKLFF
DNA: TGTGCCAGCAGCACCTCACAGGGGGCCAGGGAAAAACTGTTTTTT

D: TRBD1
J: TRBJ2-5
size: NA
V: TRBV7-3
length: 14
CDR3: CASSVTGVSETQYF
DNA: TGTGCCAGCAGCGTCACAGGGGTGAGCGAGACCCAGTACTTC

D: NA
J: TRBJ2-4
size: NA
V: TRBV2
length: 17
CDR3: CASSEGFKTGPKNIQYF
DNA: TGTGCCAGCAGTGAAGGGTTTAAGACAGGACCCAAAAACATTCAGTACTTC

D: NA
J: TRBJ2-6
size: NA
V: TRBV27
length: 15
CDR3: CASRLTISGANVLTF
DNA: TGTGCCAGCAGACTCACGATCTCTGGGGCCAACGTCCTGACTTTC

D: TRBD1
J: TRBJ1-2
size: NA
V: TRBV7-9
length: 16
CDR3: CASSFSPIGTGYGYTF
DNA: TGTGCCAGCAGCTTTTCCCCAATCGGGACAGGCTATGGCTACACCTTC

D: NA
J: TRBJ1-2
size: NA
V: TRBV15
length: 15
CDR3: CATSREGGRFYGYTF
DNA: TGTGCCACCAGCAGAGAGGGGGGTAGATTCTATGGCTACACCTTC

D: TRBD2
J: TRBJ2-4
size: NA
V: TRBV4-1
length: 17
CDR3: CASSPNSGGLAKNIQYF
DNA: TGCGCCAGCAGCCCTAATAGCGGGGGACTAGCCAAAAACATTCAGTACTTC

D: NA
J: TRBJ1-1
size: NA
V: TRBV30
length: 14
CDR3: CAWIHSRANTEAFF
DNA: TGTGCCTGGATACATTCCAGGGCGAACACTGAAGCTTTCTTT

D: NA
J: TRBJ1-3
size: NA
V: TRBV5-1
length: 16
CDR3: CASRRTTGNSGNTIYF
DNA: TGCGCCAGCAGGCGAACGACAGGAAACTCTGGAAACACCATATATTTT

D: TRBD1
J: TRBJ1-5
size: few
V: TRBV27
length: 15
CDR3: CASSSGQGGNQPQHF
DNA: TGTGCCAGCAGCTCGGGACAGGGGGGCAATCAGCCCCAGCATTTT

D: TRBD2
J: TRBJ2-1
size: NA
V: TRBV5-1
length: 14
CDR3: CASKLAAYYNEQFF
DNA: TGCGCCAGCAAACTAGCGGCCTATTACAATGAGCAGTTCTTC

D: TRBD2
J: TRBJ2-2
size: NA
V: TRBV19
length: 15
CDR3: CASSIIAGNTGELFF
DNA: TGTGCCAGTAGTATTATAGCGGGGAACACCGGGGAGCTGTTTTTT

D: NA
J: TRBJ1-6
size: few
V: TRBV5-1
length: 16
CDR3: CASSYYRVEVNSPLHF
DNA: TGCGCCAGCAGCTACTACAGGGTGGAGGTCAATTCACCCCTCCACTTT

D: NA
J: TRBJ1-2
size: NA
V: TRBV4-3
length: 15
CDR3: CASSQLRLTDYGYTF
DNA: TGCGCCAGCAGCCAACTCAGGCTGACGGACTATGGCTACACCTTC

D: TRBD2
J: TRBJ2-1
size: NA
V: TRBV9
length: 15
CDR3: CASSVSSSGGTEQFF
DNA: TGTGCCAGCAGCGTATCGAGTAGCGGGGGGACTGAGCAGTTCTTC

D: NA
J: TRBJ2-7
size: NA
V: TRBV19
length: 16
CDR3: CASSTRPTLNPYEQYF
DNA: TGTGCCAGTAGTACCCGCCCGACATTGAATCCCTACGAGCAGTACTTC

D: TRBD2
J: TRBJ2-3
size: NA
V: TRBV5-1
length: 14
CDR3: CASSLGRRGDTQYF
DNA: TGCGCCAGCAGCTTGGGACGGCGGGGGGATACGCAGTATTTT

D: TRBD1
J: TRBJ2-1
size: NA
V: TRBV5-1
length: 15
CDR3: CASSFRQGVANEQFF
DNA: TGCGCCAGCAGCTTTCGGCAGGGGGTGGCCAATGAGCAGTTCTTC

D: TRBD2
J: TRBJ2-1
size: NA
V: TRBV7-9
length: 16
CDR3: CASSQEIAGSYNEQFF
DNA: TGTGCCAGCAGCCAAGAGATAGCGGGTTCCTACAATGAGCAGTTCTTC

D: TRBD2
J: TRBJ2-1
size: NA
V: TRBV19
length: 15
CDR3: CASSIAGGDYNEQFF
DNA: TGTGCCAGTAGTATAGCGGGGGGGGACTACAATGAGCAGTTCTTC

D: TRBD1
J: TRBJ2-3
size: NA
V: TRBV7-9
length: 15
CDR3: CASSVPGQNTDTQYF
DNA: TGTGCCAGCAGCGTACCGGGACAGAACACAGATACGCAGTATTTT

D: NA
J: TRBJ2-2
size: NA
V: TRBV11-2
length: 14
CDR3: CASSFPGGPGELFF
DNA: TGTGCCAGCAGCTTCCCAGGGGGGCCCGGGGAGCTGTTTTTT

D: NA
J: TRBJ2-2
size: NA
V: TRBV11-3
length: 15
CDR3: CASSLEGHLTGELFF
DNA: TGTGCCAGCAGCTTAGAGGGACATTTGACCGGGGAGCTGTTTTTT